A selection of T cell receptor beta chains follows, all from one sample in a study of cytomegalovirus exposure and HLA in healthy donors. Profiling relied on immunoSEQ multiplex PCR, and the TCRdb table lists in-frame clones only, not all of them. Found here are roughly 190,000 clones, 75% to 90% of them singletons; the top ten hold around 1%. The sequenced sample was PBMCs. The source is a boy aged 2-15 years in good health and CMV-seronegative. Both conserved end residues are part of each CDR3. A D gene is named only where the DNA matches it firmly. Rows give clone size only sometimes, using once, few, many, or a class for an expanded clone.

d_gene	v_gene	abundance	j_gene	CDR3aa	CDR3nt
TRBD1	TRBV19	.	TRBJ2-1	CASSMTGLLSLDEQFF	TGTGCCAGTAGTATGACAGGGTTGCTGTCTCTCGATGAGCAGTTCTTC
TRBD1	TRBV6-6	.	TRBJ1-2	CASRLGQGNYGYTF	TGTGCCAGCAGGCTGGGACAGGGTAACTATGGCTACACCTTC
.	TRBV27	.	TRBJ2-1	CASSLSGAYNEQFF	TGTGCCAGCAGTTTATCGGGAGCCTACAATGAGCAGTTCTTC
TRBD1	TRBV11-2	.	TRBJ1-2	CASSLRDRLYGYTF	TGTGCCAGCAGCTTGAGGGACAGACTCTATGGCTACACCTTC
TRBD1	TRBV28	.	TRBJ2-7	CASSLLGVGDSPYEQYF	TGTGCCAGCAGTTTGTTAGGGGTCGGGGACAGTCCCTACGAGCAGTACTTC
TRBD2	TRBV9	once	TRBJ2-6	CASSVAFSGGLGGANVLTF	TGTGCCAGCAGCGTAGCCTTTTCGGGGGGGCTAGGAGGGGCCAACGTCCTGACTTTC
TRBD2	TRBV5-5	.	TRBJ2-1	CASSLTTSGSMNEQFF	TGTGCCAGCAGCCTTACAACCAGCGGGAGTATGAATGAGCAGTTCTTC
.	TRBV28	.	TRBJ1-2	CASSFSGLHGYGYTF	TGTGCCAGCAGTTTTTCAGGGCTACATGGCTATGGCTACACCTTC
TRBD1	TRBV6-1	.	TRBJ1-2	CASRGQGVPHGYTF	TGTGCCAGCAGAGGACAGGGGGTACCGCATGGCTACACCTTC
TRBD1	TRBV7-9	.	TRBJ2-7	CASSSEDRSSYEQYF	TGTGCCAGCAGCTCTGAGGACAGGAGCTCCTACGAGCAGTACTTC
TRBD2	TRBV11-3	once	TRBJ2-3	CASSPPGLAGTDTQYF	TGTGCCAGCAGCCCGCCGGGACTAGCGGGAACAGATACGCAGTATTTT
.	TRBV25-1	once	TRBJ1-2	CASSVRGGGYTF	TGTGCCAGCAGTGTAAGGGGAGGAGGCTACACCTTC
.	TRBV9	once	TRBJ1-2	CASSSPGGGNYGYTF	TGTGCCAGCAGCAGCCCGGGCGGGGGTAACTATGGCTACACCTTC
.	TRBV6-5	.	TRBJ2-2	CASSPPLGELFF	TGTGCCAGCAGTCCCCCCCTCGGGGAGCTGTTTTTT
TRBD1	TRBV30	once	TRBJ2-7	CAQGEQFSHEQYF	TGTGCCCAGGGGGAACAGTTTTCCCACGAGCAGTACTTC
.	TRBV28	once	TRBJ1-4	CASSRFGQGSLSLFF	TGTGCCAGCAGCCGGTTCGGGCAGGGATCGTTGTCACTGTTTTTT
TRBD2	TRBV9	.	TRBJ2-5	CASSVGASGGVQETQYF	TGTGCCAGCAGCGTAGGGGCTAGCGGGGGGGTACAAGAGACCCAGTACTTC
.	TRBV2	.	TRBJ2-3	CASTRGAPTDTQYF	TGTGCCAGCACCCGGGGGGCCCCCACAGATACGCAGTATTTT
TRBD1	TRBV5-4	few	TRBJ2-7	CASSLPGGLPYEQYF	TGTGCCAGCAGCTTGCCAGGGGGTTTGCCCTACGAGCAGTACTTC
.	TRBV13	.	TRBJ2-2	CASSFITGELFF	TGTGCCAGCAGCTTTATAACCGGGGAGCTGTTTTTT
.	TRBV4-1	.	TRBJ2-7	CASSQGGSSSYEQYF	TGCGCCAGCAGCCAAGGAGGGTCAAGCTCCTACGAGCAGTACTTC
TRBD2	TRBV28	.	TRBJ2-3	CASSLTLSTHPGLAVVPTDTQYF	TGTGCCAGCAGTTTAACCCTTTCGACACATCCGGGACTAGCGGTGGTACCAACAGATACGCAGTATTTT
.	TRBV6-5	.	TRBJ1-1	CASSYTGLNTEAFF	TGTGCCAGCAGTTACACAGGATTGAACACTGAAGCTTTCTTT
TRBD2	TRBV6-6	.	TRBJ2-7	CASSPLAGRYEQYF	TGTGCCAGCAGCCCTCTAGCGGGACGCTACGAGCAGTACTTC